The sample holds a few counts of the clone carrying this T cell receptor (beta chain). The data originate from a study of shared clonotypes between healthy human individuals. Germline loops: CDR1 MNHNS, CDR2 SASEGT. V lost 0 bases and J lost 0, with 9 bases in between. CDR3 length: 15 residues. TCRdb's copy holds only in-frame clones and misses some; the assay was immunoSEQ multiplex PCR. This sample has some 350,000 clones; around 72% occur once, and the top ten carry 10%. Sequences were obtained from memory CD4+ T cells sorted from blood. Subset meaning: CD45RA-negative fraction. This chain connects TRBV6-1 to TRBJ2-7; D possibly corresponds to TRBD1 (5 bases). This receptor was taken from a man aged 25-45 years in good health. Here the CDR3 reads CASSEAAGRSYEQYF. CDR3 DNA sequence: TGTGCCAGCAGTGAAGCAGCAGGGCGCTCCTACGAGCAGTACTTC.